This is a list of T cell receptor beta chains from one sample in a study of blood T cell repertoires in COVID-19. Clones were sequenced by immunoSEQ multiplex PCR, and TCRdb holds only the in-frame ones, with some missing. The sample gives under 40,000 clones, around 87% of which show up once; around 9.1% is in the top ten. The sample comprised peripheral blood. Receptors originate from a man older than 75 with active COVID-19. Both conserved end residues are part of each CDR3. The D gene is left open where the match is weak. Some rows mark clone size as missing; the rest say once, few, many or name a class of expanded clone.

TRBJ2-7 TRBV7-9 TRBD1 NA TGTGCCAGCAGTTTCCCCGGGACAGGGGGCATCTACGAGCAGTACTTC CASSFPGTGGIYEQYF
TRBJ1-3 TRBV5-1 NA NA TGCGCCAGCAGCCCTGAAGGGGCATCTGGAAACACCATATATTTT CASSPEGASGNTIYF
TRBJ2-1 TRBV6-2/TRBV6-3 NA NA TGTGCCAGCAGTTCCCCGGGACTGTACAATGAGCAGTTCTTC CASSSPGLYNEQFF
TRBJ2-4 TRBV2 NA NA TGTGCCAGCAATCAGGGGGGCAAAAACATTCAGTACTTC CASNQGGKNIQYF
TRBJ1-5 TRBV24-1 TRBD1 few TGTGCCACCCAGGGACAGTTGTATCAGCCCCAGCATTTT CATQGQLYQPQHF
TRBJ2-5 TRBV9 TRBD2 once TGTGCCAGCAGCGTAGGATTAGCGGGAGGCGCCCAAGAGACCCAGTACTTC CASSVGLAGGAQETQYF
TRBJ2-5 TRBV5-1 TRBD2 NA TGCGCCAGCAGTATAAGCGGGGGATTACAAGAGACCCAGTACTTC CASSISGGLQETQYF
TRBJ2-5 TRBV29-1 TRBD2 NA TGCAGCGTTACTAGCGGACAAGAGACCCAGTACTTC CSVTSGQETQYF
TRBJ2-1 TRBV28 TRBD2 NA TGTGCCAGCAGGGCTAGCGGTAATGAGCAGTTCTTC CASRASGNEQFF
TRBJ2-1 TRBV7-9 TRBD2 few TGTGCCAGCAGCCTACTCAGCGGGAGCTCCTACAATGAGCAGTTCTTC CASSLLSGSSYNEQFF
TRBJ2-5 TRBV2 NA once TGTGCCAGTCATAAGGGGGTTCTCCAAGAGACCCAGTACTTC CASHKGVLQETQYF
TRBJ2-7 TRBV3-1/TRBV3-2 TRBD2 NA TGTGCCAGCAGCCGAATGGGGACCTCCTTAGCGGGAGGGAACGAGCAGTACTTC CASSRMGTSLAGGNEQYF
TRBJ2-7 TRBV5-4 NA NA TGTGCCAGCAGCTTGGTAGGGGCCGAGCAGTACTTC CASSLVGAEQYF
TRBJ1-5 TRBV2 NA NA TGTGCCAGCAGTAGAGACGGAGGGAATCAGCCCCAGCATTTT CASSRDGGNQPQHF
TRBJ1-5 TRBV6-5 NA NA TGTGCCAGCAGAGACAGGTACCTCCAGCATTTT CASRDRYLQHF
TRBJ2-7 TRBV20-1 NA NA TGCAGTGCATCGCCTACCTACGAGCAGTACTTC CSASPTYEQYF
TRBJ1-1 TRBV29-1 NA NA TGCAGCGTTGGTCTAGAAACCAACACTGAAGCTTTCTTT CSVGLETNTEAFF
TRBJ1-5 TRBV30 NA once TGTGCCTGGACCTCTGGCAGGGGTGTCGAACCCCAGCATTTT CAWTSGRGVEPQHF
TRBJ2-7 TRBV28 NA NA TGTGCTAGCCAAGGGGGGGGACAGGTGTACGAGCAGTACTTC CASQGGGQVYEQYF
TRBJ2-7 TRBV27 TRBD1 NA TGTGCCAGCAGTCCACTCGGGGGACAGGCCTACGAGCAGTACTTC CASSPLGGQAYEQYF
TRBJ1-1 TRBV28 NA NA TGTGCCAGCAGTTTGATCAGGGGGAACACTGAAGCTTTCTTT CASSLIRGNTEAFF
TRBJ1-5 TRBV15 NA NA TGTGCCACCAGCAGAGCTCGATCGAGTAGCAATCAGCCCCAGCATTTT CATSRARSSSNQPQHF
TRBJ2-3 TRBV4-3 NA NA TGCGCCAGCAGCCAAGATCAAGCTAGCTTTAGCACAGATACGCAGTATTTT CASSQDQASFSTDTQYF
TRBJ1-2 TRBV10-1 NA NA TGCGCCAGCAGTAGCGGCAGCTATGGCTACACCTTC CASSSGSYGYTF
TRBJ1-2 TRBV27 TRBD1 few TGTGCCACCGGACAGGGTTGGGGGGGCTACACCTTC CATGQGWGGYTF